This TCR beta chain was recovered during a study of cytomegalovirus exposure and HLA in healthy donors (dated by TCRdb to between 2016 and 2019). Background on the whole study: According to a later analysis, one platform produced both the 110 or so validation repertoires and the 670 or so repertoires of the first cohort. The study aimed to test whether cataloging public T cell receptors could reveal signatures of past pathogen exposure. The study combined high-throughput TCR immunosequencing, statistical association of individual TCRs with disease status, and machine learning to predict cytomegalovirus infection status. Along with the roughly 710-subject first cohort, a separate validation cohort of over a hundred different subjects was used.

The donors were included in the validation cohort of roughly 120 subjects, a group kept apart from the approximately 700-subject first cohort. The table lists this clone with a few counts. Its antigen specificity is not known. Qualities for individual bases were not recorded, and no much larger clone is one base off. The germline V gene supplies CDR1 LGHNA and CDR2 YSLEER. Deletion took 0 bases off V and 5 bases off J, with a span of 13 bases between the germline ends. Spanning cysteine to phenylalanine, the CDR3 consists of 15 amino acids. The DNA shown is the 45-base CDR3, in frame from base 1. The library was produced with the immunoSEQ multiplex PCR assay. The authors processed their data as follows. A statistical classification framework was built to diagnose cytomegalovirus status from the catalog of TCR beta chain sequences. TCRdb holds this immuneACCESS table with in-frame rearrangements only. Some clones are missing; in checked studies, unresolved V genes explain under half, and the rest has no known cause. The D gene and trimming were derived from the DNA, and the V and J assignments and clone size from that table. Here the sample has 150,000 to 200,000 clones; 86% occur a single time. Clones ranked in the top ten supply less than 3% of the sample.

The study at large found these results: The study listed 150 to 200 TCR beta chains as associated with cytomegalovirus. All 120 repertoires were used to score co-occurrence in the validation cohort in a later analysis, because that analysis had no HLA typing for the cohort. While some public TCRs were present in many individuals, most TCR sequences turned up only very rarely across donors. Cytomegalovirus status was reported to be diagnosed by the classifier with high specificity and sensitivity in both the original and validation cohorts. In a later analysis, TCRs clustered in the first cohort were found to also tend to co-occur in the 120 or so validation repertoires, with approximately 95% of cluster scores above 0. The authors suggested that the approach could potentially be generalized to other disease states and immunological phenotypes. A few of the identified cytomegalovirus-associated TCR beta chains were confirmed in vitro to be specific for cytomegalovirus antigens.

This chain is built from TRBV4-3 and TRBJ1-2; a confident D gene designation cannot be given. Input material: PBMCs. The receptor's source is a young man in good health and CMV-seropositive. In nucleotide form, the sequence is TGCGCCAGCAGCCAAGAAAGTGAGGGTTATTATGGCTACACCTTC. Its amino acids are CASSQESEGYYGYTF.